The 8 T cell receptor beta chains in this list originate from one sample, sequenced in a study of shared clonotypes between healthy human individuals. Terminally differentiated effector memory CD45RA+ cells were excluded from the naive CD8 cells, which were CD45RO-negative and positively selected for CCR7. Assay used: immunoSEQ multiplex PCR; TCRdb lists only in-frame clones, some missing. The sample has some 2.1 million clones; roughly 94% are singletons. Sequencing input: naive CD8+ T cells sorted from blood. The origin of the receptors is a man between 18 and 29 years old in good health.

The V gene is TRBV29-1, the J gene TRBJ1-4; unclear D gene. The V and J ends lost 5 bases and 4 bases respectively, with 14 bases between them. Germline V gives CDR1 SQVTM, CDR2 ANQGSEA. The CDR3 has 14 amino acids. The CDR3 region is CSVRGSSYNEKLFF. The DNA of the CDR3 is TGCAGCGTTCGTGGCAGTAGCTATAATGAAAAACTGTTTTTT.

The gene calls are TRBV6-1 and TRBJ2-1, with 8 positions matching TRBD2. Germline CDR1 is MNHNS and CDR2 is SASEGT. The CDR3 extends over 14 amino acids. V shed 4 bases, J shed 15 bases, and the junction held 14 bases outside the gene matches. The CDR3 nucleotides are TGTGCCAGCAGTGCCGCGGGGGGCCCGGATCTATCGTTCTTC. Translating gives CASSAAGGPDLSFF.

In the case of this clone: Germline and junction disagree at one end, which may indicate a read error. The CDR3 DNA reads TGTGCCTGGAGTGTTGGATATGAAGATTTCTTT. It encodes CAWSVGYEDFF. The chain employs TRBV30 and TRBJ1-1; no firm D call. Germline CDR1 reads GTSNPN; CDR2 reads SVGIG (reference sequence). The CDR3 spans 11 residues.

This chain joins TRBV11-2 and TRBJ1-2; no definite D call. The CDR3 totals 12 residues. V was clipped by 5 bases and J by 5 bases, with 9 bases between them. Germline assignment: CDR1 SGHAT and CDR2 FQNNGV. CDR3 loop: CASSELVYGYTF. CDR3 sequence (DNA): TGTGCCAGCAGCGAGCTGGTATATGGCTACACCTTC. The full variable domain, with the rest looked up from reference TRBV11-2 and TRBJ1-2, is EAGVAQSPRYKIIEKRQSVAFWCNPISGHATLYWYQQILGQGPKLLIQFQNNGVVDDSQLPKDRFSAERLKGVDSTLKIQPAKLEDSAVYLCASSELVYGYTFGSGTRLTVV.

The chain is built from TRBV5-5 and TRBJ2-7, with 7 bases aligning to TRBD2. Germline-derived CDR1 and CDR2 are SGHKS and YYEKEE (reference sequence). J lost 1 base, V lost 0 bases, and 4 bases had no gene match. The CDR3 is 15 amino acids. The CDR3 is CASSLERGMSYEQYF. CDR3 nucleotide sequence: TGTGCCAGCAGCTTGGAGCGGGGAATGTCCTACGAGCAGTACTTC.

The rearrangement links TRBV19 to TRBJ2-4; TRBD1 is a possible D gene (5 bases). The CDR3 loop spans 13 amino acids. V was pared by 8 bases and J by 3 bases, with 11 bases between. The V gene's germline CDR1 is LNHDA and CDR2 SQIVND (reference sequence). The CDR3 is CASYHDSKNIQYF. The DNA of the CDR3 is TGTGCCAGTTACCACGACAGCAAAAACATTCAGTACTTC. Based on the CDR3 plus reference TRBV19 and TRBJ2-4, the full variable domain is DGGITQSPKYLFRKEGQNVTLSCEQNLNHDAMYWYRQDPGQGLRLIYYSQIVNDFQKGDIAEGYSVSREKKESFPLTVTSAQKNPTAFYLCASYHDSKNIQYFGAGTRLSVL.

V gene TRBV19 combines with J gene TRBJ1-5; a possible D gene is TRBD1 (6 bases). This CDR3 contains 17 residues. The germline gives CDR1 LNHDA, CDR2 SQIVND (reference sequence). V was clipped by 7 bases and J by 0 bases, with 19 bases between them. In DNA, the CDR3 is TGTGCCAGTAAAGGGGACACTGAATTTTATAGCAATCAGCCCCAGCATTTT. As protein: CASKGDTEFYSNQPQHF.

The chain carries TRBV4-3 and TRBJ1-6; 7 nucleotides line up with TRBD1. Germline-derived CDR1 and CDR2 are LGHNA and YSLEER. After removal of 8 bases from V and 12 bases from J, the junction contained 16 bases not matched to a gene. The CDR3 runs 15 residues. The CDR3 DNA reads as TGCGCCAGCCGCCCAAACTTACAGGGGTCACTACCCCTCCACTTT. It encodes CASRPNLQGSLPLHF.